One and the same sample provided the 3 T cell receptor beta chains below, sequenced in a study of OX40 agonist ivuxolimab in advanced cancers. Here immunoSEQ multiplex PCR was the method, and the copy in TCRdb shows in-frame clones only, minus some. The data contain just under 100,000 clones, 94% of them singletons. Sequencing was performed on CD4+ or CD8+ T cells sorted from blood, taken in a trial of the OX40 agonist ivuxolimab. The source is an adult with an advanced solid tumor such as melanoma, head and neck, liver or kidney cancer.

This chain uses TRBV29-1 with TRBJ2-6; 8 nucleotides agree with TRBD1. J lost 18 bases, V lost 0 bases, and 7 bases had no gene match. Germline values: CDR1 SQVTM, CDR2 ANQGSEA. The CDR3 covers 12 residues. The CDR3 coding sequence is TGCAGCGTTGAAGAGTTACCCGGGACAGGGACTTTC. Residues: CSVEELPGTGTF.

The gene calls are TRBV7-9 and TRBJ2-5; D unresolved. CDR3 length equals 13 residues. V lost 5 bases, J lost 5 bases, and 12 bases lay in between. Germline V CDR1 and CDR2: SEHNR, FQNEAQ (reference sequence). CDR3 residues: CASSPTNRETQYF. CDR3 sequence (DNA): TGTGCCAGCAGCCCTACAAATCGCGAGACCCAGTACTTC.

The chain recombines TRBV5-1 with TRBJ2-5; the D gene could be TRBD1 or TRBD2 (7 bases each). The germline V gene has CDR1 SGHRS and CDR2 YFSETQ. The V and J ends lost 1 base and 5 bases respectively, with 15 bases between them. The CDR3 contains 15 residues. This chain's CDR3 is CASSLRGGGTETQYF. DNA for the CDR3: TGCGCCAGCAGCTTGCGGGGAGGGGGCACGGAGACCCAGTACTTC.